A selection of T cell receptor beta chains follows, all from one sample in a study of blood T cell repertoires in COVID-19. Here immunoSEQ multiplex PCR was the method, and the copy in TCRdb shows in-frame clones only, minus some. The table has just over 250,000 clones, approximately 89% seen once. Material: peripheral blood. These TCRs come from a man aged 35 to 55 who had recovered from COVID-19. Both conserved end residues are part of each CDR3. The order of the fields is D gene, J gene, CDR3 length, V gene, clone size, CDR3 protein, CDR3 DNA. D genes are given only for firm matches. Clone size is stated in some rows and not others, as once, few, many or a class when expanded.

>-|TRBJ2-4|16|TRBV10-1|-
CASSESRGAGRDIQYF
TGCGCCAGCAGTGAGTCTCGGGGGGCCGGCCGGGACATTCAGTACTTC
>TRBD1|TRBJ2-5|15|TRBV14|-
CASSRDRGRMETQYF
TGTGCCAGCAGCCGCGACAGGGGGCGGATGGAGACCCAGTACTTC
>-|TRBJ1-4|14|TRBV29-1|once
CSAGAGPPDGKLFF
TGCAGCGCCGGTGCGGGACCGCCGGACGGAAAACTGTTTTTT
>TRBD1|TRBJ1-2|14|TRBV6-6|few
CASRVRGTDYGYTF
TGTGCCAGCAGAGTCAGGGGGACGGACTATGGCTACACCTTC
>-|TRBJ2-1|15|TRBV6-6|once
CASSPLARTYNEQFF
TGTGCCAGCAGTCCCCTAGCGAGGACCTACAATGAGCAGTTCTTC
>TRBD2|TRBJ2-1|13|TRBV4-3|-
CASSQLTSGEQFF
TGCGCCAGCAGCCAACTCACTAGCGGTGAGCAGTTCTTC
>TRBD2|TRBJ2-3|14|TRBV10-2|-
CASSRTSVIDTQYF
TGCGCCAGCAGCAGGACTAGCGTGATAGATACGCAGTATTTT
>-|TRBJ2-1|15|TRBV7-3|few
CASSRSERTGNEQFF
TGTGCCAGCAGCCGTAGTGAGAGGACGGGGAATGAGCAGTTCTTC
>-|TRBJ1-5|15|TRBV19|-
CASSIQNRLAGPQHF
TGTGCCAGTAGTATACAGAACAGGCTAGCGGGGCCCCAGCATTTT
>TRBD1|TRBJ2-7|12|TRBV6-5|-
CASRTGMGEQYF
TGTGCCAGCAGGACAGGGATGGGCGAGCAGTACTTC
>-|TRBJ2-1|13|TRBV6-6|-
CASSFLGYNEQFF
TGTGCCAGCAGTTTCCTAGGATACAATGAGCAGTTCTTC
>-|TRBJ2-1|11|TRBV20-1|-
CSAPVTSEQFF
TGCAGTGCCCCCGTTACTAGTGAGCAGTTCTTC
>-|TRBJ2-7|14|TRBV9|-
CASGQHLSSYEQYF
TGTGCCAGCGGACAGCATCTAAGCTCCTACGAGCAGTACTTC
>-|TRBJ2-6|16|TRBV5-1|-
CASSLDRASGANVLTF
TGCGCCAGCAGCTTGGACAGGGCTTCTGGGGCCAACGTCCTGACTTTC
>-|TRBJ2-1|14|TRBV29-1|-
CSVFPREGHEWQFF
TGCAGTGTATTCCCGAGGGAAGGGCATGAGTGGCAGTTCTTC
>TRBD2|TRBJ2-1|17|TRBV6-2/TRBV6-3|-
CASSYPSGLARYNEQFF
TGTGCCAGCAGTTACCCCTCGGGACTAGCGCGTTACAATGAGCAGTTCTTC
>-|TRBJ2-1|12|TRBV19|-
CASRPGGHEQFF
TGTGCCAGTAGGCCCGGGGGGCATGAGCAGTTCTTC
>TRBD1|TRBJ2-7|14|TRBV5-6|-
CASSSLRGRDEQYF
TGTGCCAGCAGCTCTCTCAGGGGGCGCGACGAGCAGTACTTC
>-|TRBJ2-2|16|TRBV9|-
CASSPPTGFGAGELFF
TGTGCCAGCAGCCCCCCCACAGGGTTCGGGGCCGGGGAGCTGTTTTTT
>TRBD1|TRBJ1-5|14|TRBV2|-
CASSDRTGFQPQHF
TGTGCCAGCAGTGATAGGACAGGGTTTCAGCCCCAGCATTTT
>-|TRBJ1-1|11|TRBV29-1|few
CSVAMNTEAFF
TGCAGCGTTGCCATGAACACTGAAGCTTTCTTT
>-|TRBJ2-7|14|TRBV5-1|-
CASSPQTGSYEQYF
TGCGCCAGCAGCCCCCAGACAGGCTCCTACGAGCAGTACTTC
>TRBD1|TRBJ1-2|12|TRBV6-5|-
CASRDRGGGYTF
TGTGCCAGCAGGGACAGGGGCGGGGGCTACACCTTC
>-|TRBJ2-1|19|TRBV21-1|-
CASSKWGLATAALYNEQFF
TGTGCCAGCAGCAAATGGGGACTAGCGACCGCAGCCTTATACAATGAGCAGTTCTTC
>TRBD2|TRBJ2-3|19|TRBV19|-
CASSKGESLAGYYTDTQYF
TGTGCCAGTAGTAAGGGAGAGTCCCTAGCGGGGTACTACACAGATACGCAGTATTTT
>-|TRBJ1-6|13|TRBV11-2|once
CASRGEGDSPLHF
TGTGCCAGCAGGGGTGAAGGAGATTCACCCCTCCACTTT
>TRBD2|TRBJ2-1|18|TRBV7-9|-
CASATGTSGSSSYNEQFF
TGTGCCAGCGCAACCGGGACTAGCGGATCCAGCTCCTACAATGAGCAGTTCTTC
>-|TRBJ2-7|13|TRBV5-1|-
CASSFGGSYEQYF
TGCGCCAGCAGCTTCGGCGGCTCCTACGAGCAGTACTTC
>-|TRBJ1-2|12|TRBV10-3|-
CAISAQNYGYTF
TGTGCCATCAGCGCACAGAACTATGGCTACACCTTC
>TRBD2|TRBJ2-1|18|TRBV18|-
CASSISPLSGGAVYEQFF
TGTGCCAGCTCAATCAGCCCCTTGAGCGGGGGGGCCGTGTATGAGCAGTTCTTC
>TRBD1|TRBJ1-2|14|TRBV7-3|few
CASSTTGGTDGYTF
TGTGCCAGCAGCACCACAGGGGGCACAGATGGCTACACCTTC
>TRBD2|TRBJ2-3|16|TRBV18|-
CASSLTSGEYTDTQYF
TGTGCCAGCTCATTAACTAGCGGGGAATACACAGATACGCAGTATTTT
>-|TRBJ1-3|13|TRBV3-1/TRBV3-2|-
CASTPPSGNTIYF
TGTGCCAGCACCCCTCCCTCTGGAAACACCATATATTTT
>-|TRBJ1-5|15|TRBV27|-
CASSLSAYSNQPQHF
TGTGCCAGCAGTTTATCAGCGTATAGCAATCAGCCCCAGCATTTT
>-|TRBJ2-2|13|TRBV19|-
CASRPGVIGELFF
TGTGCCAGTCGCCCGGGGGTGATCGGGGAGCTGTTTTTT
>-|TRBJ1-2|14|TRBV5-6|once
CASSPTGNGYGYTF
TGTGCCAGCAGCCCTACAGGGAACGGCTATGGCTACACCTTC
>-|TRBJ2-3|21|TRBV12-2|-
CASRFRTSGGGTSSSTDTQYF
TGTGCAAGTCGCTTTCGGACTAGCGGGGGCGGCACATCATCTAGCACAGATACGCAGTATTTT
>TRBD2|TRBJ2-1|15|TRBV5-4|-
CASSLAAGGLNEQFF
TGTGCCAGCAGCTTGGCAGCGGGGGGGCTGAATGAGCAGTTCTTC
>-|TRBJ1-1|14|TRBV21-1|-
CASGGQGGNTEAFF
TGTGCCAGCGGGGGACAGGGGGGAAACACTGAAGCTTTCTTT
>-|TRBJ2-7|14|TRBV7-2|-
CASSRDSHSYEQYF
TGTGCCAGCAGCCGGGACTCGCATTCCTACGAGCAGTACTTC
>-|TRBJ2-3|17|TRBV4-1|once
CASSQDGVGGYTDTQYF
TGCGCCAGCAGCCAAGATGGGGTAGGAGGATACACAGATACGCAGTATTTT
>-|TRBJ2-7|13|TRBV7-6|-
CASSLAGGYEQYF
TGTGCCAGCAGCTTAGCGGGAGGCTACGAGCAGTACTTC
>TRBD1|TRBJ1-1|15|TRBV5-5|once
CASSWGQGAYTEAFF
TGTGCCAGCAGCTGGGGACAGGGGGCTTACACTGAAGCTTTCTTT
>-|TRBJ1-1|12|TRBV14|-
CASTQGGTEAFF
TGTGCCAGTACTCAGGGTGGCACTGAAGCTTTCTTT
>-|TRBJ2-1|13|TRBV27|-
CASSLRANNEQFF
TGTGCCAGCAGTTTAAGAGCGAACAATGAGCAGTTCTTC
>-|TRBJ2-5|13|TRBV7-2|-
CASSLARVETQYF
TGTGCCAGCAGCTTAGCCAGGGTAGAGACCCAGTACTTC
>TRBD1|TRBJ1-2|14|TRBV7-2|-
CASSPDRARYGYTF
TGTGCCAGCAGCCCGGACAGGGCCAGGTATGGCTACACCTTC
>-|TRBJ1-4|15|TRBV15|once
CATTRIGKDNEKLFF
TGTGCCACCACCCGGATCGGGAAAGATAATGAAAAACTGTTTTTT
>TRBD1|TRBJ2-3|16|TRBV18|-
CASSPRDRGITDTQYF
TGTGCCAGCTCACCCCGGGACAGGGGGATCACAGATACGCAGTATTTT
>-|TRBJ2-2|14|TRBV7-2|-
CASSLTGNTGELFF
TGTGCCAGCAGCTTAACAGGGAACACCGGGGAGCTGTTTTTT
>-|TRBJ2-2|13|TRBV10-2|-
CASSEVSTGELFF
TGCGCCAGCAGTGAGGTCTCGACCGGGGAGCTGTTTTTT